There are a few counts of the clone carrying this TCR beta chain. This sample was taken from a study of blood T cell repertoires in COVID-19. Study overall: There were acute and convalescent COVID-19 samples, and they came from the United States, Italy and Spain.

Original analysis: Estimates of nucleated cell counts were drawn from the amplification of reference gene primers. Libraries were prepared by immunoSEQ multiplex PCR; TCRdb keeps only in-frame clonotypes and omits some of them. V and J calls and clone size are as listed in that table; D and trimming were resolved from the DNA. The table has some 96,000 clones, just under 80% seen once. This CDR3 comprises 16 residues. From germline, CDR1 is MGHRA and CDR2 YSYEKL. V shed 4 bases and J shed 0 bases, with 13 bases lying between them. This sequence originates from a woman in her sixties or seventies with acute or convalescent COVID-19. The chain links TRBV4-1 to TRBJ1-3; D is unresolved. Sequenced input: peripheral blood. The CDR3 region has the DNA TGCGCCAGCAGCCTTGGGGAGAACCACTCTGGAAACACCATATATTTT. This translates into CASSLGENHSGNTIYF.